This entry is about one TCR beta chain. With 5 bases clipped from V and 2 bases from J, the junction kept 8 bases outside the gene matches. Germline values: CDR1 KGHSH, CDR2 LQKENI. The CDR3 length is 16 residues. The sample originates from a study of blood T cell repertoires in COVID-19. Study-level background: The study drew acute and convalescent COVID-19 samples from the United States, Italy and Spain.

Generated by immunoSEQ multiplex PCR, the TCRdb table keeps only in-frame clones and is missing some. The table has 340,000 or so clones, 80% to 90% seen once. This chain joins TRBV18 and TRBJ1-3, with 8 bases that match TRBD1. The receptor's source is a woman between 35 and 50 years old with acute COVID-19. The specimen sequenced was PBMCs or T cells enriched from blood (not recorded which). The CDR3 DNA sequence: TGTGCCAGCTCAATGCAAGGGACAGGCACTGGAAACACCATATATTTT. It is translated as CASSMQGTGTGNTIYF.